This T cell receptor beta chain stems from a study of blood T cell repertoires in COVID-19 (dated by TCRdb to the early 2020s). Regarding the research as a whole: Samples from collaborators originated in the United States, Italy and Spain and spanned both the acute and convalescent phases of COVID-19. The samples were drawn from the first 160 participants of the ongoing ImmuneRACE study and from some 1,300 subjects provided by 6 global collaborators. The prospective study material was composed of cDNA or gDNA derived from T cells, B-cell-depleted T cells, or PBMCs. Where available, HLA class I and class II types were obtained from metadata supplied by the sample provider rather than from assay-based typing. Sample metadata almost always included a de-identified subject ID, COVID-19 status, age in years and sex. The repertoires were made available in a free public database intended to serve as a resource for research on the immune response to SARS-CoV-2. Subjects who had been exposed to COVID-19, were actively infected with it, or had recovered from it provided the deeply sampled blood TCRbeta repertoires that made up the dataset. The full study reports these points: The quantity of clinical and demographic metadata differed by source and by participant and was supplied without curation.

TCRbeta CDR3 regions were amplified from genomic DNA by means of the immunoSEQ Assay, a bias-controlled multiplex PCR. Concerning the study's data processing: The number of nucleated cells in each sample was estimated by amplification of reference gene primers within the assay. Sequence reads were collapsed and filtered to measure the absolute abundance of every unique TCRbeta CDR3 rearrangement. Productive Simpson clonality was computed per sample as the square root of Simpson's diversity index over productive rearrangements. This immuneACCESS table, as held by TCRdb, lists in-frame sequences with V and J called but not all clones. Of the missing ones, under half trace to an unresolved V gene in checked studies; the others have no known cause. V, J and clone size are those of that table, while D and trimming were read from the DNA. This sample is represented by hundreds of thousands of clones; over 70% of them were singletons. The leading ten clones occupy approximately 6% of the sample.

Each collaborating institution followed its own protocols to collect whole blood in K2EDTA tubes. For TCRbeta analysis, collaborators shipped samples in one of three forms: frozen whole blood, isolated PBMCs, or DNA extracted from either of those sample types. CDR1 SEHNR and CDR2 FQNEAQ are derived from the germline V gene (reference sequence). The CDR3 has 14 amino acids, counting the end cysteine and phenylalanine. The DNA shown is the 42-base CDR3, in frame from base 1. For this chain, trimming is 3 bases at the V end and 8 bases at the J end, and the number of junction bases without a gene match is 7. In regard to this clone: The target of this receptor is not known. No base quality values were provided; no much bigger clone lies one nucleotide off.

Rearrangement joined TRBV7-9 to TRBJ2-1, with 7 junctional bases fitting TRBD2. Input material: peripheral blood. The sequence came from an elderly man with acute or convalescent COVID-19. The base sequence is TGTGCCAGCAGCTTGGGAGGGAGTTGGGATGAGCAGTTCTTC. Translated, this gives CASSLGGSWDEQFF.